Following are 2 T cell receptor beta chains from one sample sequenced in a study of T cells after yellow fever vaccination. TCRdb recomputed calls from the 5' RACE reads with MiXCR, one row per CDR3 protein. The sample includes hundreds of thousands of distinct CDR3 sequences, roughly 13% of them seen just once. The starting material was PBMCs, obtained on the day of the yellow fever booster vaccination. The receptor source for this set is a man aged 25-45 years who received the YFV17D yellow fever vaccine.

The chain couples TRBV29-1 to TRBJ2-7; no clear D. Trimming removed 6 bases from V and 3 bases from J, with 15 bases in between. Looked up from germline, CDR1 is SQVTM and CDR2 is ANQGSEA. This CDR3 has 13 residues. The chain's CDR3 is CSVPSDGNYEQYF. The DNA of the CDR3 is TGCAGCGTCCCGTCGGACGGCAACTACGAGCAGTACTTC.

In its sample, this clonotype was seen a few times. This sequence joins TRBV5-1 and TRBJ2-3; D is uncertain. Trimming stripped 4 bases from V and 4 bases from J, with 19 bases between. Looked up from germline, CDR1 is SGHRS and CDR2 is YFSETQ. The CDR3 extends over 16 amino acids. CDR3 nucleotides: TGCGCCAGCAGCGGCCAGCCATTAACCGTACCAGATACGCAGTATTTT. It yields the protein CASSGQPLTVPDTQYF.